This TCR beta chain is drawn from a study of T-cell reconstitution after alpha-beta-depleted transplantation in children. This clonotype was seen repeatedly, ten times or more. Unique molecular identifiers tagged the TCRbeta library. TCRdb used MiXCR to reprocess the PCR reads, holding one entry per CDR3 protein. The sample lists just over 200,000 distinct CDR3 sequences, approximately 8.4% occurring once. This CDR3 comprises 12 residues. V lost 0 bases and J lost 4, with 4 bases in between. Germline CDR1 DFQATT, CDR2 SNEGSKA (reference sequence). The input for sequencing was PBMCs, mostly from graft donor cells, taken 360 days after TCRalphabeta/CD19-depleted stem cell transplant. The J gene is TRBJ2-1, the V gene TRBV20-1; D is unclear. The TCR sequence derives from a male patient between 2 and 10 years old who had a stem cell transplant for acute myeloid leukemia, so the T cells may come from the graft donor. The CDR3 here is CSARDLYNEQFF. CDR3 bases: TGCAGTGCTAGAGACCTGTACAATGAGCAGTTCTTC.